The 11 T cell receptor beta chains below all came from one sample that was sequenced in a study of blood T cell repertoires in COVID-19. Profiled with immunoSEQ multiplex PCR; TCRdb holds only in-frame clones, not every one. This sample carries about 170,000 clones, roughly four fifths of them seen once, and the ten largest clones take approximately 2.6%. The sequenced sample consisted of peripheral blood. The receptors were sampled from a human donor with acute or convalescent COVID-19. The donor label of this sample is uncertain.

The chain is built from TRBV29-1 and TRBJ2-3; 11 bases are a match to TRBD2. With 3 bases clipped from V and 5 bases from J, the junction kept 7 bases outside the gene matches. The CDR3 consists of 15 residues. Germline-derived CDR1 and CDR2 are SQVTM and ANQGSEA. The CDR3 DNA reads as TGCAGCGTTGAGGCACTAGCGGGAGAGGTAGATACGCAGTATTTT. Amino acids: CSVEALAGEVDTQYF.

This clone was observed a few times. The J gene is TRBJ1-1, the V gene TRBV30; unclear D gene. This CDR3 contains 16 residues. Germline V gene data show CDR1 as GTSNPN and CDR2 as SVGIG (reference sequence). Trimming shortened V by 4 bases and J by 2 bases, and 20 bases separated the two germline ends. CDR3 residues: CAWTPHFSLGNTEAFF. CDR3 DNA sequence: TGTGCCTGGACTCCCCACTTCTCCCTGGGCAACACTGAAGCTTTCTTT.

The chain has TRBV13 and TRBJ1-3; D not certain. This CDR3 has 15 amino acids. The germline V and J ends were trimmed by 5 bases and 2 bases, with 13 bases remaining between them. Germline CDR1 PRHDT, CDR2 FYEKMQ (reference sequence). The CDR3 coding sequence is TGTGCCAGCAGCACCGCGACGGGAGCTGGAAACACCATATATTTT. It is translated as CASSTATGAGNTIYF.

For this clone: This same CDR3 is encoded by further DNA sequences in the sample. The J gene is TRBJ1-1, the V gene TRBV2; 7 nucleotides align to TRBD1. CDR1 and CDR2 (germline): SNHLY, FYNNEI. The length of the CDR3 is 14 residues. Losses at the gene ends were 4 bases for V and 1 base for J; bases not matched to a gene: 3. Here the CDR3 reads CASSGGQRNTEAFF. DNA of the CDR3: TGTGCCAGCAGTGGGGGACAGAGGAACACTGAAGCTTTCTTT.

This clone turned up a few times. The gene calls are TRBV28 and TRBJ1-5, with 9 nucleotides matching TRBD1. The CDR3 is 14 residues long. V lost 6 bases and J lost 6; bases outside the gene matches: 6. In germline, CDR1 is MDHEN, CDR2 SYDVKM. DNA for the CDR3: TGTGCCAGCAGCCCCGGGACAGGGTTTCAGCCCCAGCATTTT. As protein: CASSPGTGFQPQHF.

This clone was detected once. This sequence joins TRBV28 and TRBJ1-4; 7 bases match TRBD1. CDR3 length: 14 amino acids. Germline assignment: CDR1 MDHEN and CDR2 SYDVKM. After removal of 6 bases from V and 7 bases from J, the junction contained 8 bases not matched to a gene. This CDR3 reads CASRAGGNGEKLFF. CDR3 nucleotides: TGTGCCAGCAGAGCAGGGGGGAACGGTGAAAAACTGTTTTTT.

With respect to this clone: A single base separates this from a much larger clone, so it may be a read error. The rearrangement uses TRBV5-4 and TRBJ2-6; D is unclear. From germline, CDR1 is SGHNT and CDR2 YYREEE (reference sequence). V lost 5 bases to trimming and J lost 0 bases, with 3 bases between them. This CDR3 is built from 13 residues. The CDR3 nucleotides read TGTGCCAGCAGTTACTCTGGGGCCAACGTCCTGACTTTC. It specifies CASSYSGANVLTF.

This chain connects TRBV18 to TRBJ2-3, with 9 nucleotides matching TRBD1. The V gene's germline CDR1 is KGHSH and CDR2 LQKENI. The CDR3 spans 15 residues. After removal of 3 bases from V and 5 bases from J, the junction contained 6 bases not matched to a gene. The CDR3 here is CASSPMTGGGDTQYF. The DNA for the CDR3 is TGTGCCAGCTCACCCATGACAGGGGGTGGAGATACGCAGTATTTT. Combining the CDR3 with reference TRBV18 and TRBJ2-3 gives the whole variable domain NAGVMQNPRHLVRRRGQEARLRCSPMKGHSHVYWYRQLPEEGLKFMVYLQKENIIDESGMPKERFSAEFPKEGPSILRIQQVVRGDSAAYFCASSPMTGGGDTQYFGPGTRLTVL.

The chain joins TRBV5-1 to TRBJ1-1; D is ambiguous. V lost 2 bases and J lost 5, with 10 bases in between. Per the germline V gene, CDR1 is SGHRS and CDR2 is YFSETQ. The CDR3 contains 13 residues. The CDR3 sequence: CASSFNSNTEAFF. The CDR3 bases are TGCGCCAGCAGCTTCAACAGTAATACTGAAGCTTTCTTT.

This chain connects TRBV28 to TRBJ2-5; weak D call: TRBD2 (5 bases). Germline CDR1 and CDR2: MDHEN and SYDVKM. This CDR3 has 16 residues. Trimming shortened V by 4 bases and J by 5 bases, and 20 bases separated the two germline ends. The CDR3 DNA follows: TGTGCCAGCAGTTCCCCGCCGGCGGGTCCGGGGGAGACCCAGTACTTC. Protein sequence: CASSSPPAGPGETQYF. The full variable domain, completed using reference TRBV28 and TRBJ2-5, is DVKVTQSSRYLVKRTGEKVFLECVQDMDHENMFWYRQDPGLGLRLIYFSYDVKMKEKGDIPEGYSVSREKKERFSLILESASTNQTSMYLCASSSPPAGPGETQYFGPGTRLLVL.

This sequence joins TRBV11-2 and TRBJ2-3, with 7 bases that match TRBD1. This CDR3 is 16 amino acids long. V shed 6 bases and J 6 bases; nucleotides not matched to a gene: 15. The germline CDR1 and CDR2 sequences are SGHAT and FQNNGV. The CDR3 DNA reads as TGTGCCAGCAGGGTACAGGGGATACGATCCGGGGATACGCAGTATTTT. Its translation: CASRVQGIRSGDTQYF. Variable domain in full (rest from reference TRBV11-2 and TRBJ2-3): EAGVAQSPRYKIIEKRQSVAFWCNPISGHATLYWYQQILGQGPKLLIQFQNNGVVDDSQLPKDRFSAERLKGVDSTLKIQPAKLEDSAVYLCASRVQGIRSGDTQYFGPGTRLTVL.